This record covers a single T cell receptor beta chain. Its cognate antigen is unknown. This record belongs to a study of cytomegalovirus exposure and HLA in healthy donors. Study-level points and caveats: CMV serostatus was the sole immune exposure information available. Most of the TCR beta V segments (in an earlier analysis) were productive either about 87% or about 30% of the time.

At sampling all donors were nominally healthy, likely with unrecorded immune exposures. Per the germline V gene, CDR1 is SGDLS and CDR2 is YYNGEE. The CDR3 sequence is 15 residues long. Trimming took 0 bases from V and 7 from J, leaving 11 bases between them. Vbeta (60) and Jbeta (13) primers were used in the PCR. Data came from immunoSEQ multiplex PCR; TCRdb stores just in-frame clones and leaves some out. Of roughly 200,000 clones in the sample, nearly 80% were seen once. This clonotype originated in a female donor in good health and CMV-seronegative. The chain couples TRBV9 to TRBJ1-6; tentatively, D is TRBD1 (6 bases). Material: PBMCs. The chain's CDR3 is CASSVEIRGNSPLHF. The CDR3 coding sequence is TGTGCCAGCAGCGTAGAGATTAGGGGGAATTCACCCCTCCACTTT.